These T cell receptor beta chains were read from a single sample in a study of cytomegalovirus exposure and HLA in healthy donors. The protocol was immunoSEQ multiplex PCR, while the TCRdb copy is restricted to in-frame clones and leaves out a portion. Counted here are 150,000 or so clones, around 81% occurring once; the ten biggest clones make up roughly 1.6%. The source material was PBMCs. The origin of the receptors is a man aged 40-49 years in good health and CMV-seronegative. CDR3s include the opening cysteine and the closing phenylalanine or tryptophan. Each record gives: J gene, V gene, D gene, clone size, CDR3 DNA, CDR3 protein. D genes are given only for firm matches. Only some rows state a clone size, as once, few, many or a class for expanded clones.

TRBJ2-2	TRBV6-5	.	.	TGTGCCAGCAGTCACCCCCCCTCGGGGACCGGGGAGCTGTTTTTT	CASSHPPSGTGELFF
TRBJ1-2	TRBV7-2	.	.	TGTGCCAGCAGCTTAGAAGTGGGGCGCGGCTACACCTTC	CASSLEVGRGYTF
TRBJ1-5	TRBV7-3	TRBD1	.	TGTGCCAGCAGCCTGGACAGGGAGGTAAATCAGCCCCAGCATTTT	CASSLDREVNQPQHF
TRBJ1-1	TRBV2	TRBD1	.	TGTGCCAGCAGTTGGGGACAGGGCTCCGCATGGGAGAACACTGAAGCTTTCTTT	CASSWGQGSAWENTEAFF
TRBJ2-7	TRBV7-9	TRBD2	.	TGTGCCAGCAGCTTAAGTAGCGGGGGAGGCTACGAGCAGTACTTC	CASSLSSGGGYEQYF
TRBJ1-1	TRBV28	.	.	TGTGCCAGCAGTTCAACCTATACTCCTGAAGCTTTCTTT	CASSSTYTPEAFF
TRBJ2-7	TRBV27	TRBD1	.	TGTGCCAGTACGGCAGGGGGCTACGAGCAGTACTTC	CASTAGGYEQYF
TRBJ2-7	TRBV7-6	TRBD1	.	TGTGCCAGCAGCCCAGGGACAGGGGGCATTTACGAGCAGTACTTC	CASSPGTGGIYEQYF
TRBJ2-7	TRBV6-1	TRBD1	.	TGTGCCAGCAGAGATATGCAGGGGGCGGTGTTAGAGCAGTACTTC	CASRDMQGAVLEQYF
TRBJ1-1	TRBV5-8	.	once	TGTGCCAGCAGCTTGACTCCGGGCACTGAAGCTTTCTTT	CASSLTPGTEAFF
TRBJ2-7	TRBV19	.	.	TGTGCCAGTATGATTAGGGGGTCCTACGAGCAGTACTTC	CASMIRGSYEQYF
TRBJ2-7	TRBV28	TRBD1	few	TGTGCCAGCAGTACCCGACAGGGATCCTACGAGCAGTACTTC	CASSTRQGSYEQYF
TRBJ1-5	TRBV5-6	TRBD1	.	TGTGCCAGCAGCCTAGGACAGGGGGCGGGCCAGCCCCAGCATTTT	CASSLGQGAGQPQHF
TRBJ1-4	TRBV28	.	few	TGTGCCAGCAGGGACAGTGTTAATGAAAAACTGTTTTTT	CASRDSVNEKLFF
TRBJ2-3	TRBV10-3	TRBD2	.	TGTGCCATCAGTGGACCAGGGGGAGCGGGAGGAGGAGGGGATACGCAGTATTTT	CAISGPGGAGGGGDTQYF
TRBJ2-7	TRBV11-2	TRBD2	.	TGTGCCAGCAGCTATTCTAGCGGGCGTTACTACGAGCAGTACTTC	CASSYSSGRYYEQYF
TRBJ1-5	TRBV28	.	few	TGTGCCAGCAGTTTCTCCGGACAAGATCAGCCCCAGCATTTT	CASSFSGQDQPQHF
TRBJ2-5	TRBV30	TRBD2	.	TGTGCCTGGAGAGAAATGGGACTAGCGGGAGAAGAGACCCAGTACTTC	CAWREMGLAGEETQYF
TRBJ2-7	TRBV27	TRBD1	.	TGTGCCAGCAGTCCCAGAATCCGGGACAGGGTTAGGAACGAGCAGTACTTC	CASSPRIRDRVRNEQYF
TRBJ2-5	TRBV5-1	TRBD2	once	TGCGCCAGCAGCCAGCTAGCGGGAGGGTTGGGAGAGACCCAGTACTTC	CASSQLAGGLGETQYF
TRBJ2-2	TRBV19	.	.	TGTGCCAGTAGGAGAGGGGACACGAACACCGGGGAGCTGTTTTTT	CASRRGDTNTGELFF
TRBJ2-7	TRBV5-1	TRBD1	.	TGCGCCAGCAGCTTGGCCGAAGACAGGGGCTTATACGAGCAGTACTTC	CASSLAEDRGLYEQYF
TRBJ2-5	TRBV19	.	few	TGTGCCAGTAGTATGGGGGCGGGCCCAGAGACCCAGTACTTC	CASSMGAGPETQYF
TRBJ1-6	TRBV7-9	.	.	TGTGCCAGCATCCCCAGCGGGACCTCCACTTCACCCCTCCACTTT	CASIPSGTSTSPLHF
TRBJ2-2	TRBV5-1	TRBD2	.	TGCGCCAGCAGCCCCCAGGCGGGAGGGCCCACCGGGGAGCTGTTTTTT	CASSPQAGGPTGELFF
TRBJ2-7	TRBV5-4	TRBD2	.	TGTGCCAGCCGACCGGGGGGAGGCGAGCAGTACTTC	CASRPGGGEQYF
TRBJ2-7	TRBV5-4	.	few	TGTGCCAGCAGCTCAGGCGTTTCCTACGAGCAGTACTTC	CASSSGVSYEQYF
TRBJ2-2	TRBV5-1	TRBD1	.	TGCGCCAGCAGCTTGAGTCTAACCGGGACAGGGACCGGGGAGCTGTTTTTT	CASSLSLTGTGTGELFF
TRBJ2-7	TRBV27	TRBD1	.	TGTGCCAGCAGTTACTCGGGACAGGGATACGAGCAGTACTTC	CASSYSGQGYEQYF
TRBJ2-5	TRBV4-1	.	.	TGCGCCAGCAGCCCGACCGGTTGGGCCGGCCAAGAGACCCAGTACTTC	CASSPTGWAGQETQYF
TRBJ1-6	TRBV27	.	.	TGTGCCAGCAGTGTTAGCTCCTATAATTCACCCCTCCACTTT	CASSVSSYNSPLHF
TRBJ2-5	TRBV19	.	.	TGTGCCAGTAGTATATCAAGCAGGGGCCAAGAGACCCAGTACTTC	CASSISSRGQETQYF
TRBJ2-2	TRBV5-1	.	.	TGCGCCAGCAGCTTGGACCAGGTCAACACCGGGGAGCTGTTTTTT	CASSLDQVNTGELFF
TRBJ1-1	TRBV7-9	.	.	TGTGCCAGCAGCTTAGCGCTGTCAGGGCGGACTGAAGCTTTCTTT	CASSLALSGRTEAFF
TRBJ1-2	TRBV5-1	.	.	TGCGCCAGCAGCTTGGCGACAGACTATGGCTACACCTTC	CASSLATDYGYTF
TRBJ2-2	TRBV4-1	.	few	TGCGCCAGCAGCGGAATGATCAGGGATGGGACCGGGGAGCTGTTTTTT	CASSGMIRDGTGELFF
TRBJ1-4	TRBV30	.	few	TGTGCCTGGAGTGTCCCGGGTAGGACTAATGAAAAACTGTTTTTT	CAWSVPGRTNEKLFF
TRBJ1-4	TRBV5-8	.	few	TGTGCCAGCAGTTGGAACCGGGAGCAGGAGGAAAAACTGTTTTTT	CASSWNREQEEKLFF
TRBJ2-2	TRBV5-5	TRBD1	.	TGTGCCAGCAGCCAGGACAGGGGAGGCACCGGGGAGCTGTTTTTT	CASSQDRGGTGELFF
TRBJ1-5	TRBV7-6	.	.	TGTGCCAGCAGCTTAGCAGAAAAGGGGCAGCCCCAGCATTTT	CASSLAEKGQPQHF
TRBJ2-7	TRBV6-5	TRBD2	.	TGTGCCAGCAGTACCGTGGTAGCGGGAGTGGACGAGCAGTACTTC	CASSTVVAGVDEQYF
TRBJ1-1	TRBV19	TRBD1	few	TGTGCCAGTAGTCCGGACAGGGGGCTGAACACTGAAGCTTTCTTT	CASSPDRGLNTEAFF
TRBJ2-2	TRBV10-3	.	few	TGTGCCATCAGTGAAACGGGCGGGGAGCTGTTTTTT	CAISETGGELFF
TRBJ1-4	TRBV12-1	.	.	TGTGCCAGCAGCCAGGGATGGGGAAAACTGTTTTTT	CASSQGWGKLFF
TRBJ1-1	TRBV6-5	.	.	TGTGCCAGCAGTTCGACAGTGAACACTGAAGCTTTCTTT	CASSSTVNTEAFF
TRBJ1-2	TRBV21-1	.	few	TGTGCCAGCCCCCCATGGGAGGGACACCAGCCTTCTAACTATGGCTACACCTTC	CASPPWEGHQPSNYGYTF
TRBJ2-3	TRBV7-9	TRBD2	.	TGTGCCAGCAGCCCTAGCGGGAGGCCCCCCGCAGATACGCAGTATTTT	CASSPSGRPPADTQYF
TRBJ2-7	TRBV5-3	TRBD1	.	TGTGCCAGAAGCTTCTTCGGACAGGGGCGCCAGAGGGACGAGCAGTACTTC	CARSFFGQGRQRDEQYF
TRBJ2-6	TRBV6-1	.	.	TGTGCCAGCAGTGAAGTATTCTCTGGGGCCAACGGCCTGACTTTC	CASSEVFSGANGLTF
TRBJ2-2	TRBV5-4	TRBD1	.	TGTGCCAGCACCAAAGGGGACAGGGTCACCGGGGAGCTGTTTTTT	CASTKGDRVTGELFF
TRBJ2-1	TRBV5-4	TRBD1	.	TGTGCCAGCAGCAACGGACAGGGCGACTACAATGAGCAGTTCTTC	CASSNGQGDYNEQFF
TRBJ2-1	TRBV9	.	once	TGTGCCAGCAGCGTAGGCGGAGGCCCCTCCTACAATGAGCAGTTCTTC	CASSVGGGPSYNEQFF
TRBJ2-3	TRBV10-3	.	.	TGTGCCATCAAAGCTGAAACAGATACGCAGTATTTT	CAIKAETDTQYF
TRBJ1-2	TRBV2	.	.	TGTGCCAGCAGCGGTCGACAGAACCCTTTAGCTAACTATGGCTACACCTTC	CASSGRQNPLANYGYTF
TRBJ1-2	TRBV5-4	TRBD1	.	TGTGCCAGCAGACTCCCGACAGGGGAGAGAAGTACTGGCTACACCTTC	CASRLPTGERSTGYTF
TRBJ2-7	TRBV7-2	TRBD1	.	TGTGCCAGCAGCCCCCGGGACAGAGCCTACGAGCAGTACTTC	CASSPRDRAYEQYF
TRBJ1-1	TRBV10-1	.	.	TGCGCCAGCAGTCCCGGGGGGGGATGTACTGAAGCTTTCTTT	CASSPGGGCTEAFF
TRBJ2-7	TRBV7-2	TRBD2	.	TGTGCCAGCAGCTTAGAAGTTGGCGGGAGGGGAGCAGGGTACGAGCAGTACTTC	CASSLEVGGRGAGYEQYF
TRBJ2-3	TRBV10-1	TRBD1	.	TGCGCCAGCAGTACCGACAGGGGAGACACAGATACGCAGTATTTT	CASSTDRGDTDTQYF
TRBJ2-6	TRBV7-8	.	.	TGTGCCAGCAGCTTAGTTGTAGCCTCTGGGGCCAACGGCCTGACTTTC	CASSLVVASGANGLTF